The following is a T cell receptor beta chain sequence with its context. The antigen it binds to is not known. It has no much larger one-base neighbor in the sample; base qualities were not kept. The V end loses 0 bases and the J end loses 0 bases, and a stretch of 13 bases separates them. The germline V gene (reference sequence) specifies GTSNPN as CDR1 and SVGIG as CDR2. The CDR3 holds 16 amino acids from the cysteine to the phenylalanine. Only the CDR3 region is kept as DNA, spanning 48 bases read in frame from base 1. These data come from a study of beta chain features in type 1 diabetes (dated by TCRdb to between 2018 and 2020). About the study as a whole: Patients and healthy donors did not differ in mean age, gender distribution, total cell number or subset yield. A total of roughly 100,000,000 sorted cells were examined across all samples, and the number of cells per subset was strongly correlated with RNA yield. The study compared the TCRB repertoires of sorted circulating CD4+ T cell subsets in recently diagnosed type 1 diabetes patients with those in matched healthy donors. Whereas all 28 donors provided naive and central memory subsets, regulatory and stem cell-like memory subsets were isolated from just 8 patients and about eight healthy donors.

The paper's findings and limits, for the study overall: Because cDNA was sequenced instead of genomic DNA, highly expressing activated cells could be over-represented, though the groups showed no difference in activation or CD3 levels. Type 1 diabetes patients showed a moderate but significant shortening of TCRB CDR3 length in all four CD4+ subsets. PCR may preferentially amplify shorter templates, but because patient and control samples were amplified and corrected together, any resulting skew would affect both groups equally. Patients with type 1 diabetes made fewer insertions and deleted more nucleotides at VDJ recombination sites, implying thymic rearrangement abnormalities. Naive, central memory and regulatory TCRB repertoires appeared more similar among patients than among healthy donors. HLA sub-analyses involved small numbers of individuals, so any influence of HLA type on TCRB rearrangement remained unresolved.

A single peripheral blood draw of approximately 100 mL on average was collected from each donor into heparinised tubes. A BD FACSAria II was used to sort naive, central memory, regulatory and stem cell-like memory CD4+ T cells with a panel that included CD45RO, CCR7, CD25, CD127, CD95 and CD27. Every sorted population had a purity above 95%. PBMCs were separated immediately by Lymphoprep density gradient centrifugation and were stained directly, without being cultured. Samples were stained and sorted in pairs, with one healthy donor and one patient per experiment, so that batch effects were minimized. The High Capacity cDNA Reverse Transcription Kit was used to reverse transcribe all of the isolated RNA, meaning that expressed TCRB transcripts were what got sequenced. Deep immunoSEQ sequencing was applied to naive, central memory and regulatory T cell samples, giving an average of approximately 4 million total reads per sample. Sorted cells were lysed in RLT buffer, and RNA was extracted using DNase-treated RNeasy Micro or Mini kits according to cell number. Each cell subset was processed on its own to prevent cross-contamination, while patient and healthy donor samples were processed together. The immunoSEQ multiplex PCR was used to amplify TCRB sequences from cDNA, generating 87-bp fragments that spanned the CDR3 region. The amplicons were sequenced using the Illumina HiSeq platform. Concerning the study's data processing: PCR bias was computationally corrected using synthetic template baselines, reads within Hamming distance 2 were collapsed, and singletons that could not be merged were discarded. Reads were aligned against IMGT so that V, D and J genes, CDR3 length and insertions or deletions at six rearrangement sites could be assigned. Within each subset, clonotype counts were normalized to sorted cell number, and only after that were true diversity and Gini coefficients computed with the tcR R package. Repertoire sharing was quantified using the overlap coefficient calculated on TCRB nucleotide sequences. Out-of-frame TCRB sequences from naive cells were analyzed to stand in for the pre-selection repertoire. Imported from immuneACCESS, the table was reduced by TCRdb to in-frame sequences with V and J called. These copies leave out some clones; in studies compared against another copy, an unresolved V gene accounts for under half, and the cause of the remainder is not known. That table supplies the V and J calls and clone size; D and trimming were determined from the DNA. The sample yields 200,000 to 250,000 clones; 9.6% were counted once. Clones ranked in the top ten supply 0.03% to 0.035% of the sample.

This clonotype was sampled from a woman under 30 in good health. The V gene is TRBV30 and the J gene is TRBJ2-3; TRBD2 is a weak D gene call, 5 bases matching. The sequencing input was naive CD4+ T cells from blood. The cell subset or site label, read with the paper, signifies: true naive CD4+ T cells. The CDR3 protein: CAWSVPWGASTDTQYF. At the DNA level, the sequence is TGTGCCTGGAGTGTACCATGGGGAGCCAGCACAGATACGCAGTATTTT. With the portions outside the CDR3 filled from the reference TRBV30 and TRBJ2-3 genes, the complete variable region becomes SQTIHQWPATLVQPVGSPLSLECTVEGTSNPNLYWYRQAAGRGLQLLFYSVGIGQISSEVPQNLSASRPQDRQFILSSKKLLLSDSGFYLCAWSVPWGASTDTQYFGPGTRLTVL.